What follows describes a single T cell receptor beta chain. The antigen is not known. A much bigger clone sits one base away, suggesting this may be a read error. Scientists amplified the TCR beta CDR3 regions from RNA transcripts. RT-PCR with HTBI primers came first, then second-round multiplex PCR. TCRdb re-derived calls from the multiplex PCR reads in MiXCR, one entry per CDR3 protein. The data contain around 590,000 distinct CDR3 sequences, under 45% of them seen just once; the ten biggest clones take up roughly 4%. The data belong to a study of Graves' ophthalmopathy and Graves' hyperthyroidism. Excluded were patients with other autoimmune diseases, uncontrolled infections, pregnancy or lactation. Findings and caveats of the study: Using 13 signatures, a model distinguished ophthalmopathy from stable hyperthyroidism, reaching 85% to 90% sensitivity and 81.08% specificity.

This receptor was identified in an adult man with Graves' hyperthyroidism. The sample was peripheral blood or thyroid tissue (not recorded which).

The CDR3 DNA reads TGCAGTGCTAGAGATCTCCTTCGGGGAGCAAGGAGCAGTCAGCCCCAGCATTTT. Protein: CSARDLLRGARSSQPQHF. V gene TRBV20-1 combines with J gene TRBJ1-5; D unresolved. The germline CDR1 and CDR2 sequences are DFQATT and SNEGSKA (reference sequence). This CDR3 is 18 amino acids long.